A selection of T cell receptor beta chains follows, all from one sample in a study of T-cell memory formation after mild COVID-19. One entry per CDR3 protein, called by TCRdb with MiXCR from the 5' RACE reads. The sample lists 280,000 or so distinct CDR3 sequences; less than 9.5% were seen once. Sequenced input: PBMCs or a T cell subset sorted from them (not recorded which). All receptors derive from a man aged 18 to 30 who had mild COVID-19 (a few samples of this study predate the infection). Cell type and time point are not known. The CDR3 runs from the conserved cysteine through the conserved F or W. The D gene is left open where the match is weak. Clone size appears in some rows only: once, few, many, or a class for an expanded clone.

>TRBJ2-3|TRBV7-9|.|many
TGTGCCAGCAGCTCGGTAATCCTCGGAGGTACGCAGTATTTT
CASSSVILGGTQYF
>TRBJ2-6|TRBV29-1|.|.
TGCAGCGTTGAAGTAGTGGGGACGGCCCCCTCTGGGGCCAACGTCCTGACTTTC
CSVEVVGTAPSGANVLTF
>TRBJ2-5|TRBV2|.|few
TGTGCCAGCATCCTGGACAGAACCTACCAAGAGACCCAGTACTTC
CASILDRTYQETQYF
>TRBJ2-1|TRBV14|TRBD2|few
TGTGCCAGCAGGCGAGCGGGGGGGCTTGATGAGCAGTTCTTC
CASRRAGGLDEQFF
>TRBJ2-1|TRBV11-2|.|many
TGTGCCAGCAGCCCAGACCGCGGGGTCTACGAGCAGTTCTTC
CASSPDRGVYEQFF
>TRBJ2-3|TRBV4-1|.|few
TGCGCCAGCAGCCCCCGGGACGGAATCACAGATACGCAGTATTTT
CASSPRDGITDTQYF
>TRBJ1-2|TRBV20-1|.|.
TGCAGTGCTAGAGGGGGGAATCGCTATGGCTACACCTTC
CSARGGNRYGYTF
>TRBJ2-2|TRBV28|.|few
TGTGCCAGCGGAGGGGAGCCCGGGGAGCTGTTTTTT
CASGGEPGELFF
>TRBJ2-1|TRBV18|.|few
TGTGCCAGCTCCGACAGCCCTTCTTCTGAGCAGTTCTTC
CASSDSPSSEQFF
>TRBJ2-7|TRBV3-1|.|.
TGTGCCAGCAGCCAAGGACATGGTGGCTACGAGCAGTACTTC
CASSQGHGGYEQYF
>TRBJ2-5|TRBV7-7|.|few
TGTGCCAGCAGCCAGGGGTCCAGGGAGACCCAGTACTTC
CASSQGSRETQYF
>TRBJ2-5|TRBV6-5|.|.
TGTGCCAGCAGTTACTCTAGGGAAGAGACCCAGTACTTC
CASSYSREETQYF
>TRBJ1-1|TRBV18|TRBD1|few
TGTGCCAGCTCACTTCGCTCCGGGACAGGGGTGGCCACTGAAGCTTTCTTT
CASSLRSGTGVATEAFF
>TRBJ2-7|TRBV6-6|.|many
TGTGCCAGCAGCTCTGACAGATCCTACGAGCAGTACTTC
CASSSDRSYEQYF
>TRBJ1-1|TRBV5-6|.|few
TGTGCCAGCAGCCCTCTTGGGGTCTACACTGAAGCTTTCTTT
CASSPLGVYTEAFF
>TRBJ2-3|TRBV15|.|many
TGTGCCACCAGCGGATGGGACCTCACAGATACGCAGTATTTT
CATSGWDLTDTQYF
>TRBJ1-5|TRBV6-2/TRBV6-3|.|.
TGTGCCAGCAGGTCCGATAGCAATCAGCCCCAGCATTTT
CASRSDSNQPQHF
>TRBJ2-5|TRBV24-1|TRBD2|few
TGTGCCACCAGTGACACCAATAGCGGGACCCTTTTCGAGACCCAGTACTTC
CATSDTNSGTLFETQYF
>TRBJ2-2|TRBV4-3|TRBD1|.
TGCGCCAGCAGCCAAGATGGGACAGGGGCCACCGGGGAGCTGTTTTTT
CASSQDGTGATGELFF
>TRBJ1-2|TRBV10-2|.|.
TGCGCCAGCAGTGAGAAAACAGACTATGGCTACACCTTC
CASSEKTDYGYTF
>TRBJ2-7|TRBV6-2/TRBV6-3|TRBD1|many
TGTGCCAGCAGCGGACTTTTACAGGGGGCTCACGAGCAGTACTTC
CASSGLLQGAHEQYF
>TRBJ1-1|TRBV20-1|.|.
TGCAGTGAGGGAGGCCCGAGGACTGAAGCTTTCTTT
CSEGGPRTEAFF
>TRBJ1-3|TRBV12-3/TRBV12-4|.|few
TGTGCCAGCAGTCGACAGGCGAACTTTGGAAACACCATATATTTT
CASSRQANFGNTIYF
>TRBJ2-1|TRBV18|.|few
TGTGCCAGCTCACCCGGCCGAAGGACCTCCTCCTACAATGAGCAGTTCTTC
CASSPGRRTSSYNEQFF
>TRBJ2-5|TRBV29-1|TRBD1|many
TGCAGCGTTGAAGATGACACAGGGGGCGGCGAGACCCAGTACTTC
CSVEDDTGGGETQYF
>TRBJ1-6|TRBV4-3|.|.
TGCGCCAGCAGCCAAGGGGTTATGACCTATAATTCACCCCTCCACTTT
CASSQGVMTYNSPLHF
>TRBJ1-1|TRBV9|.|few
TGTGCCAGCAGCGTACGGGTGAGCACTGAAGCTTTCTTT
CASSVRVSTEAFF
>TRBJ2-3|TRBV4-1|.|few
TGCGCCAGCAGCCCAATCCGAGACGCCCGGTTAAGCACAGATACGCAGTATTTT
CASSPIRDARLSTDTQYF
>TRBJ1-1|TRBV19|.|few
TGTGCCAGTAGTCTCAATCAGGGCGGCCGGGGAGCTTTCTTT
CASSLNQGGRGAFF
>TRBJ2-5|TRBV9|TRBD2|few
TGTGCCAGCAGCGAGCGGAGCGGGGGGTTTGGGGAGACCCAGTACTTC
CASSERSGGFGETQYF
>TRBJ2-5|TRBV27|TRBD1|few
TGTGCCAGCAGTCCTTACGGGACAGCCCAAGAGACCCAGTACTTC
CASSPYGTAQETQYF
>TRBJ1-4|TRBV5-5|.|few
TGTGCCAGCAGCTTGGTCGGGTTAACTAATGAAAAACTGTTTTTT
CASSLVGLTNEKLFF
>TRBJ1-1|TRBV4-1|.|.
TGCGCCAGCAGCCAAGTACAGGGAGACACTGAAGCTTTCTTT
CASSQVQGDTEAFF
>TRBJ2-1|TRBV14|TRBD1|.
TGTGCCAGCAGCCCATTCCCCGGGACAGGGGGATCCCGCTCCTACAATGAGCAGTTCTTC
CASSPFPGTGGSRSYNEQFF
>TRBJ2-1|TRBV12-3/TRBV12-4|TRBD2|few
TGTGCCAGCAGAACCGGGGGGGGGACCTACAATGAGCAGTTCTTC
CASRTGGGTYNEQFF
>TRBJ2-1|TRBV5-1|TRBD1|few
TGCGCCAGCAGCCCGGGTTCACAGGGGAACCGCAATGAGCAGTTCTTC
CASSPGSQGNRNEQFF
>TRBJ1-1|TRBV20-1|.|few
TGCAGTGCTAGAGTTACAACCACTGAAGCTTTCTTT
CSARVTTTEAFF
>TRBJ2-7|TRBV2|.|.
TGTGCCAGCAGTGAAATCGGGACGCCCCTCGAGCAGTACTTC
CASSEIGTPLEQYF
>TRBJ2-3|TRBV6-5|.|.
TGTGCCAGCAAAGACCGGGACAAGCATACGCAGTATTTT
CASKDRDKHTQYF
>TRBJ1-2|TRBV20-1|.|.
TGCAGTGCTAGAGGCCCCCTGCTGACTAACTATGGCTACACCTTC
CSARGPLLTNYGYTF
>TRBJ1-2|TRBV7-2|.|.
TGTGCCAGCAGCTTACTGGGCAGCAACTATGGCTACACCTTC
CASSLLGSNYGYTF
>TRBJ1-1|TRBV4-3|.|many
TGCGCCAGCAGCCCGTTGACAGTCGGGAACACTGAAGCTTTCTTT
CASSPLTVGNTEAFF
>TRBJ2-7|TRBV6-1|TRBD1|.
TGTGCCAGCAGTGACACTGGGGACAGCTCCTACGAGCAGTACTTC
CASSDTGDSSYEQYF
>TRBJ1-1|TRBV6-1|.|.
TGTGCCAGCAGTGCCCTGGACAGTACTATGGCTTTCTTT
CASSALDSTMAFF
>TRBJ1-2|TRBV6-6|.|.
TGTGCCACCCAAGCCCAGGGTTCCGGTGGTGGCTACACCTTC
CATQAQGSGGGYTF
>TRBJ1-5|TRBV6-6|.|few
TGTGCCAGCAGGTCAGGGAGGCTCGCGAATCAGCCCCAGCATTTT
CASRSGRLANQPQHF
>TRBJ1-5|TRBV12-3/TRBV12-4|.|few
TGTGCCAGCAGTCCGGGCTTTAGGAGGGCTCAGCCCCAGCATTTT
CASSPGFRRAQPQHF
>TRBJ1-2|TRBV28|.|few
TGTGCCAGCAGTTTGCCAAACCGAAACTATGGCTACACCTTC
CASSLPNRNYGYTF
>TRBJ1-2|TRBV6-2/TRBV6-3|.|.
TGTGCCAGCAGTTCCCTGGACGACCGCCAATCCTTC
CASSSLDDRQSF
>TRBJ1-5|TRBV7-2|.|many
TGTGCCAGCAGCACAGGCCCCAATCAGCCCCAGCATTTT
CASSTGPNQPQHF
>TRBJ2-5|TRBV6-2/TRBV6-3|.|.
TGTGCCAGCGCCACGGGCTATTGGGAGACCCAGTACTTC
CASATGYWETQYF